This T cell receptor beta chain was identified in a study of circulating CD8 cells and anti-PD-1 response in melanoma. The overall study: About 55% of the 13 melanoma patients received first-line anti-PD-1 therapy. Responders had complete or partial responses; non-responders had stable or progressive disease. General study points: Under 8% of TRB clonotypes were shared between subsets at M1. No tumor material was available, so peptide assays assessed reactivity.

The QIAseq Immune Repertoire TCR panel built the libraries from around 15 ng of total RNA. TCRdb processed the reads anew with MiXCR; each CDR3 protein has one entry. The repertoire holds 1,500 or so distinct CDR3 sequences, about 6.4% seen once, with less than 8.5% in the top ten. By its share, this clonotype is medium-sized. Antigen specificity is unknown. Live CD3+CD8+TCRalphabeta+ cells were sorted into four subsets by PD-1 and/or TIGIT. Sample: CD8+ T cells from PBMCs, taken at baseline or after one month of anti-PD-1 therapy (not recorded which). The receptor's source is a human donor with melanoma.

The CDR3 sequence: CASSTGTRNTEAFF. The DNA for the CDR3 is TGTGCCAGTAGCACCGGGACAAGGAACACTGAAGCTTTCTTT. This chain links TRBV19 with TRBJ1-1; D is possibly TRBD1 (6 bases). This CDR3 is 14 amino acids long. The V end lost 6 bases, the J end lost 1 base, and 12 bases lay between the germline ends. Germline values: CDR1 LNHDA, CDR2 SQIVND (reference sequence). The complete variable domain, with remaining parts taken from reference TRBV19 and TRBJ1-1, reads DGGITQSPKYLFRKEGQNVTLSCEQNLNHDAMYWYRQDPGQGLRLIYYSQIVNDFQKGDIAEGYSVSREKKESFPLTVTSAQKNPTAFYLCASSTGTRNTEAFFGQGTRLTVV.